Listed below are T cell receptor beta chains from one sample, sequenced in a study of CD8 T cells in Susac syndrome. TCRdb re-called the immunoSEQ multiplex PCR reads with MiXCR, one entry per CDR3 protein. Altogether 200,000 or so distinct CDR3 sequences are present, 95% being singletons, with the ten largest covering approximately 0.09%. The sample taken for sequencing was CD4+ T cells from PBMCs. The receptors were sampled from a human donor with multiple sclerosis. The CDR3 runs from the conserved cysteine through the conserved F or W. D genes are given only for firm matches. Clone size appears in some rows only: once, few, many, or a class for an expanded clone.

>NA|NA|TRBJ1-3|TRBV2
CASTVEGSSGNTIYF
TGTGCCAGCACGGTGGAGGGGAGCTCTGGAAACACCATATATTTT
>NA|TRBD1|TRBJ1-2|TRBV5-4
CASSPGQGPLYGYTF
TGTGCCAGCAGCCCGGGACAGGGGCCCCTCTATGGCTACACCTTC
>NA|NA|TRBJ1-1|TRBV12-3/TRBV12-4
CASSPGGREAFF
TGTGCCAGCTCACCCGGGGGACGGGAAGCTTTCTTT
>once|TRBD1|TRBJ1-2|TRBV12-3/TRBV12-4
CASTLTGRLGYGYTF
TGTGCCAGCACCTTGACAGGGCGGTTGGGGTATGGCTACACCTTC
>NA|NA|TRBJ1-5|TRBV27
CASSSLSGDQPQHF
TGTGCCAGCAGTTCGCTCTCGGGGGATCAGCCCCAGCATTTT
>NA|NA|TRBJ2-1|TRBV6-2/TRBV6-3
CASSTFNEQFF
TGTGCCAGCAGCACTTTCAATGAGCAGTTCTTC
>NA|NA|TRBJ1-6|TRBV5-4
CASSLDHPSTNNSPLHF
TGTGCCAGCAGCTTGGATCATCCGAGTACGAATAATTCACCCCTCCACTTT
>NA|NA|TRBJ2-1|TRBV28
CASSLRAGQPANEQFF
TGTGCCAGCAGTTTAAGGGCGGGACAGCCGGCCAATGAGCAGTTCTTC
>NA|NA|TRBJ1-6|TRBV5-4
CASSLTGINSPLHF
TGTGCCAGCAGCTTGACAGGAATTAATTCACCCCTCCACTTT
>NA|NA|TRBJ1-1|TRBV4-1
CASSQMWIGGNTEAFF
TGCGCCAGCAGCCAAATGTGGATTGGGGGGAACACTGAAGCTTTCTTT
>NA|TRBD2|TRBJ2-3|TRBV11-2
CASSGLGGGLDTQYF
TGTGCCAGCAGCGGGCTCGGGGGGGGCTTAGATACGCAGTATTTT
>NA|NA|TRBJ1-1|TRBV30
CAWSNGQYIAEAFF
TGTGCCTGGAGTAACGGACAGTATATCGCTGAAGCTTTCTTT
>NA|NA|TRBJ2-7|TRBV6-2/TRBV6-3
CASSSGSPKREQYF
TGTGCCAGCAGTTCTGGGTCCCCCAAGAGAGAGCAGTACTTC
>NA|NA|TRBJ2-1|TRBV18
CASSPLGGGMYNEQFF
TGTGCCAGCTCACCACTTGGAGGGGGTATGTACAATGAGCAGTTCTTC
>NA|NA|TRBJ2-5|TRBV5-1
CASSKDSGLQETQYF
TGCGCCAGCAGCAAGGACAGCGGGTTACAAGAGACCCAGTACTTC
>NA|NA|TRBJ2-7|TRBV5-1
CASSFLPGSYEQYF
TGCGCCAGCAGCTTCTTACCTGGCTCCTACGAGCAGTACTTC
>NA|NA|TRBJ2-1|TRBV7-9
CASSLDVNEQFF
TGTGCCAGCAGCTTAGACGTAAATGAGCAGTTCTTC
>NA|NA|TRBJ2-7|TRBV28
CASSTPGLEQYF
TGTGCCAGCAGTACACCAGGTCTCGAGCAGTACTTC
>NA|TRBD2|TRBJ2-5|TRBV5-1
CASSAGLANQETQYF
TGCGCCAGCAGCGCGGGACTAGCGAACCAAGAGACCCAGTACTTC
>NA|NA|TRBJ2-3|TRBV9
CASGGLTTDTQYF
TGTGCCAGCGGAGGACTAACCACAGATACGCAGTATTTT
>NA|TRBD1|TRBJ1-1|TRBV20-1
CSAMTGTVHTEAFF
TGCAGTGCGATGACGGGGACAGTCCACACTGAAGCTTTCTTT
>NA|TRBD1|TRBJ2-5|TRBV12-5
CASGFTGEETQYF
TGTGCTAGTGGCTTCACAGGGGAAGAGACCCAGTACTTC
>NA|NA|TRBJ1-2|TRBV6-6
CASSYSSQGYGYTF
TGTGCCAGCAGTTACTCGAGCCAGGGATATGGCTACACCTTC
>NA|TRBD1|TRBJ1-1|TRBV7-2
CASSLWDRDSVAFF
TGTGCCAGCAGCTTATGGGACAGGGATTCGGTAGCTTTCTTT
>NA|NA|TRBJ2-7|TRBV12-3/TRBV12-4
CASSLEAGWTVSYEQYF
TGTGCCAGCAGTTTAGAGGCGGGGTGGACAGTTTCCTACGAGCAGTACTTC
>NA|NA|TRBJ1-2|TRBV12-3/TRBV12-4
CASTLDGYGYTF
TGTGCCAGCACTCTGGACGGCTATGGCTACACCTTC
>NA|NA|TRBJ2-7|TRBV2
CASSYDGPPYEQYF
TGTGCCAGCAGTTACGACGGGCCTCCCTACGAGCAGTACTTC
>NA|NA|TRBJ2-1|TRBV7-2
CASSPIAAYNEQFF
TGTGCCAGCAGCCCTATAGCGGCCTACAATGAGCAGTTCTTC
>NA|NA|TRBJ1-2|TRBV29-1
CSADENYGYTF
TGCAGCGCGGATGAGAACTATGGCTACACCTTC
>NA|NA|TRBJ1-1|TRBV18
CASSPSQGWTEAFF
TGTGCCAGCTCACCTTCTCAGGGTTGGACTGAAGCTTTCTTT
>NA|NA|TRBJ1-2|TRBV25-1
CASSETRVSGYTF
TGTGCCAGCAGTGAGACGAGGGTGAGCGGCTACACCTTC
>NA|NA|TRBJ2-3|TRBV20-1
CSAIRVSTDTQYF
TGCAGTGCTATACGGGTTAGCACAGATACGCAGTATTTT
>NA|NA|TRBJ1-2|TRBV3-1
CASSTLSYGYTF
TGTGCCAGCAGTACCCTATCCTATGGCTACACCTTC
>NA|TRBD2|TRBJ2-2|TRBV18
CASSPRGLAGPTANTGELFF
TGTGCCAGCTCACCTCGAGGACTAGCGGGACCTACCGCGAACACCGGGGAGCTGTTTTTT
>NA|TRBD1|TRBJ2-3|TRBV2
CASTREQGNTQYF
TGTGCCAGCACCCGAGAACAGGGGAATACGCAGTATTTT
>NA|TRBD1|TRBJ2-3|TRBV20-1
CSAEGGQGSSADTQYF
TGCAGTGCCGAGGGGGGACAGGGAAGTTCGGCAGATACGCAGTATTTT
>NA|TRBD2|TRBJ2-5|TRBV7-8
CASSGSGTRRETQYF
TGTGCCAGCAGCGGATCCGGGACTAGAAGGGAGACCCAGTACTTC
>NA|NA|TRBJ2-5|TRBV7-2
CASSLSRRETQYF
TGTGCCAGCAGCTTATCTAGGCGAGAGACCCAGTACTTC
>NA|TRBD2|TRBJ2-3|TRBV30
CASTPRRWGGDTQYF
TGTGCCTCTACCCCCCGGCGGTGGGGGGGAGATACGCAGTATTTT
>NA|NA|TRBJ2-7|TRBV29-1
CSVAGAYEQYF
TGCAGCGTAGCAGGGGCCTACGAGCAGTACTTC
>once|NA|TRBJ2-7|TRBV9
CASSVAVSYEQYF
TGTGCCAGCAGCGTGGCAGTTTCCTACGAGCAGTACTTC
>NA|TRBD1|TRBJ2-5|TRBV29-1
CSVDDRGSGWFQYF
TGCAGCGTCGACGACAGGGGGTCGGGCTGGTTCCAGTACTTC